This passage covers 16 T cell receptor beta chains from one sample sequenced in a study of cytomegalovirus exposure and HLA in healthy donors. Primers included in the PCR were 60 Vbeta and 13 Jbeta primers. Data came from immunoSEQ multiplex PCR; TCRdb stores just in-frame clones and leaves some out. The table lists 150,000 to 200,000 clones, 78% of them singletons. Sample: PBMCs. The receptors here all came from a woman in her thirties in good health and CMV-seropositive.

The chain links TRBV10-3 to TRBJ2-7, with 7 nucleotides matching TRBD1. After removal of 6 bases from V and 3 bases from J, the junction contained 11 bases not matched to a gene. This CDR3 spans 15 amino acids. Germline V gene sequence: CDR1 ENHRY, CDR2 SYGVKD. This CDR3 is CAISSDRIEHYEQYF. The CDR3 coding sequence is TGTGCCATCAGCTCGGACAGGATCGAACACTACGAGCAGTACTTC.

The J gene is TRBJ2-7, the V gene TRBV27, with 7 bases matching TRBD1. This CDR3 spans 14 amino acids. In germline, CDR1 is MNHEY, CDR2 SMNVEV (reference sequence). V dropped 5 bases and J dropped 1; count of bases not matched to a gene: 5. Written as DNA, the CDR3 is TGTGCCAGCAGTACTTACAGGGGTTCCTACGAGCAGTACTTC. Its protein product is CASSTYRGSYEQYF.

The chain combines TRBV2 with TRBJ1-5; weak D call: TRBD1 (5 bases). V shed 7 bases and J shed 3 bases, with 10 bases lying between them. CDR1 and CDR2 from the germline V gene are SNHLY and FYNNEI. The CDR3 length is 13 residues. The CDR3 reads CASNRQNNQPQHF. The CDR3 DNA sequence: TGTGCCAGCAATCGACAGAACAATCAGCCCCAGCATTTT.

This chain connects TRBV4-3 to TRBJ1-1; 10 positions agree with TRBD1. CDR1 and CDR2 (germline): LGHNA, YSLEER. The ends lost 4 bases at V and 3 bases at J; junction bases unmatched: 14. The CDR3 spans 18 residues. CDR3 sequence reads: CASSPTPGTGVEYTEAFF. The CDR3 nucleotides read TGCGCCAGCAGCCCTACCCCAGGGACAGGGGTGGAGTACACTGAAGCTTTCTTT.

CDR3 nucleotides: TGTGCCAGCAGGCGGGAGTTGTTCCGGGAGCTGTTTTTT. Translating gives CASRRELFRELFF. The J gene is TRBJ2-2, the V gene TRBV6-1; 7 bases fit TRBD2. V was pared by 6 bases and J by 9 bases, with 7 bases of the junction left unmatched. CDR1 and CDR2 from the germline V gene are MNHNS and SASEGT. The CDR3 length is 13 residues.

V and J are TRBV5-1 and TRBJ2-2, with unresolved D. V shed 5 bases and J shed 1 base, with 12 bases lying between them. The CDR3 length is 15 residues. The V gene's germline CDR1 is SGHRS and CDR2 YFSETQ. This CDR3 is CASRPSGLNTGELFF. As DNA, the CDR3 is TGCGCCAGCAGGCCATCTGGCTTGAACACCGGGGAGCTGTTTTTT.

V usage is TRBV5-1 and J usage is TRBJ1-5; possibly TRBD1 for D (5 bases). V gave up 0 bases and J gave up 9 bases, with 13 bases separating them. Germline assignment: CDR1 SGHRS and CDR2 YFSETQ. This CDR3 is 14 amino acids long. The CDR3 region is CASSLVQGMTPQHF. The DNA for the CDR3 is TGCGCCAGCAGCTTGGTCCAGGGTATGACGCCCCAGCATTTT. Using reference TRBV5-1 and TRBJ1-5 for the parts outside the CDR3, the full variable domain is KAGVTQTPRYLIKTRGQQVTLSCSPISGHRSVSWYQQTPGQGLQFLFEYFSETQRNKGNFPGRFSGRQFSNSRSEMNVSTLELGDSALYLCASSLVQGMTPQHFGDGTRLSIL.

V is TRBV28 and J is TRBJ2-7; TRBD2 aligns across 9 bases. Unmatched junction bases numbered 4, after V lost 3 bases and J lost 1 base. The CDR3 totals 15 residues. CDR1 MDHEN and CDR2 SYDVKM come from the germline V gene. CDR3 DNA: TGTGCCAGCAGTTTTGTAGCGGGAGCTTCCTACGAGCAGTACTTC. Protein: CASSFVAGASYEQYF.

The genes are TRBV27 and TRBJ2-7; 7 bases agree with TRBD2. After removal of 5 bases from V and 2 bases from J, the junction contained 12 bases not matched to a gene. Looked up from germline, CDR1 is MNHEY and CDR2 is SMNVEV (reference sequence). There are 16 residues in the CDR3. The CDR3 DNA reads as TGTGCCAGCAGTCCTCTGTCTAGCGGAGGGGCCTACGAGCAGTACTTC. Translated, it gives CASSPLSSGGAYEQYF.

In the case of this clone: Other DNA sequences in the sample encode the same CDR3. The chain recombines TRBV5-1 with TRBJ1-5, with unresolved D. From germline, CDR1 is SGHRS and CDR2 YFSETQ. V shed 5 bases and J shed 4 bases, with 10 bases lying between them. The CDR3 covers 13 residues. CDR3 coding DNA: TGCGCCAGCAGTCCAGCGGGTAATCAGCCCCAGCATTTT. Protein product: CASSPAGNQPQHF.

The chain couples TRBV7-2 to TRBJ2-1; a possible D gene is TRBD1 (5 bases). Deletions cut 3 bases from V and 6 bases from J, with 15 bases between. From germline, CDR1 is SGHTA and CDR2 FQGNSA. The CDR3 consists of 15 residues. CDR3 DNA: TGTGCCAGCAGCTTGGGCAGGGCGGAGTCCAATGAGCAGTTCTTC. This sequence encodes CASSLGRAESNEQFF. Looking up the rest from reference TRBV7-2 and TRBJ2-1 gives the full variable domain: GAGVSQSPSNKVTEKGKDVELRCDPISGHTALYWYRQSLGQGLEFLIYFQGNSAPDKSGLPSDRFSAERTGGSVSTLTIQRTQQEDSAVYLCASSLGRAESNEQFFGPGTRLTVL.

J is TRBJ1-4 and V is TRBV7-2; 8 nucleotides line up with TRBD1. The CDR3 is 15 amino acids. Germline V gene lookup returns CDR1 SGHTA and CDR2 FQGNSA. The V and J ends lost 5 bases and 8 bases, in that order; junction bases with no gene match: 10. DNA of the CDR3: TGTGCCAGCAGCCTATGGACAGGGTTGGGAGAAAAACTGTTTTTT. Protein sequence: CASSLWTGLGEKLFF.

The CDR3 spells CASSLAGGHTF. DNA of the CDR3: TGTGCCAGCAGCTTGGCCGGAGGACACACCTTC. The V and J genes are TRBV5-6 and TRBJ1-2; D uncertain. CDR3 size: 11 residues. The V end lost 0 bases, the J end lost 12 bases, and 9 bases lay between the germline ends. CDR1 SGHDT and CDR2 YYEEEE come from the germline V gene.

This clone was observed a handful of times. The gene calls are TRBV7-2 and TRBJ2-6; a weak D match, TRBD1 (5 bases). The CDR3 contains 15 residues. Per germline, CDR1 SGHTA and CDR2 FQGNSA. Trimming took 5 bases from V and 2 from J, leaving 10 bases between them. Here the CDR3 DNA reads TGTGCCAGCAGCCCTGGGGCGACTGGGGCCAACGTCCTGACTTTC. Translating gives CASSPGATGANVLTF.

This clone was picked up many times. CDR3 amino acids: CASSQLDIFSYNEQFF. The CDR3 region has the DNA TGCGCCAGCAGCCAATTGGACATTTTTTCCTACAATGAGCAGTTCTTC. The chain joins TRBV4-1 to TRBJ2-1; D might be TRBD1 (5 bases). Trimming removed 2 bases at V and 1 base at J, with 12 bases between. CDR1 and CDR2 (germline): MGHRA, YSYEKL. The CDR3 runs to 16 residues.

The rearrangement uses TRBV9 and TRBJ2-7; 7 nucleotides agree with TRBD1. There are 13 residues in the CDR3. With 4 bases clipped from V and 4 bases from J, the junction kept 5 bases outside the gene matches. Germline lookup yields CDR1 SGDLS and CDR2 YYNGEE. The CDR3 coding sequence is TGTGCCAGCAGCTCGGACAGGCCGTACGAGCAGTACTTC. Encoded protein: CASSSDRPYEQYF.